The clone carrying this TCR beta chain was found many times. Its antigen is unknown. iRepertoire HTBI primers and Arm-PCR of CDR3 regions built TCR beta libraries. A single record per CDR3 protein comes from TCRdb applying MiXCR to the multiplex PCR reads. The sample lists hundreds of thousands of distinct CDR3 sequences; around 15% were seen once. This specimen belongs to a study of regulatory T cells in long-lasting Graves disease. The V gene's germline CDR1 is SGHRS and CDR2 YFSETQ. CDR3 length equals 16 residues. V trimming: 1 base; J trimming: 3 bases; junction bases outside the gene matches: 9. Study-wide results and limits: Favoring TRBV28, TRBJ1-2 and TRBJ2-5 was a feature seen in persistent disease.

Sample time point: newly diagnosed GD, antithyroid drugs for less than 3 months. Making the TCR library involved RNA that had been extracted from PBMCs. The receptor comes from a female donor with Graves disease. V and J are TRBV5-1 and TRBJ2-7, with 8 nucleotides matching TRBD1. Sequenced here: peripheral blood mononuclear cells (PBMCs), sampled at new diagnosis, from a patient treated with antithyroid drugs. The CDR3 loop reads CASSLRGDRPGYEQYF. The CDR3 DNA sequence: TGCGCCAGCAGCTTGAGAGGGGACAGGCCTGGCTACGAGCAGTACTTC. The full variable domain, with the rest looked up from reference TRBV5-1 and TRBJ2-7, is KAGVTQTPRYLIKTRGQQVTLSCSPISGHRSVSWYQQTPGQGLQFLFEYFSETQRNKGNFPGRFSGRQFSNSRSEMNVSTLELGDSALYLCASSLRGDRPGYEQYFGPGTRLTVT.